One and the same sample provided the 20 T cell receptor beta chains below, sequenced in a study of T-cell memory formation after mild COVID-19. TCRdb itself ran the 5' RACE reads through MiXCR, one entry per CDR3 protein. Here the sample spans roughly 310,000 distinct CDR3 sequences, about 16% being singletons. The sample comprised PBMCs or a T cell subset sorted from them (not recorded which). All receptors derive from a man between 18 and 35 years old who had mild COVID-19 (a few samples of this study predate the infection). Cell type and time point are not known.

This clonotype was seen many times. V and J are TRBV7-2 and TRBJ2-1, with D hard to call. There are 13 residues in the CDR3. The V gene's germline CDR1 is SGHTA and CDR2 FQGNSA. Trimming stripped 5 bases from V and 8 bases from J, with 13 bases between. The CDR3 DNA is TGTGCCAGCAGCCTTCGTCCGGGCGATGAGCAGTTCTTC. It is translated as CASSLRPGDEQFF.

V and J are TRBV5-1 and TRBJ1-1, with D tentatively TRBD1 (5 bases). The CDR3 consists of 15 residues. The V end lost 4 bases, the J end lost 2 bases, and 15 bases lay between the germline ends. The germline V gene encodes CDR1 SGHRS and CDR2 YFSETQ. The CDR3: CASSLPLTENTEAFF. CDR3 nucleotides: TGCGCCAGCAGCCTCCCCCTGACAGAAAACACTGAAGCTTTCTTT.

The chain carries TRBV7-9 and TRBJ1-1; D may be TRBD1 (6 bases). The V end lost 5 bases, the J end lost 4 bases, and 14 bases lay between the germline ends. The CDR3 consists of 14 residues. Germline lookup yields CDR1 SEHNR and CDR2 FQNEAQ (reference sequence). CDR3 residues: CASSPAGVGTEAFF. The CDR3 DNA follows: TGTGCCAGCAGCCCAGCAGGGGTGGGCACTGAAGCTTTCTTT.

The CDR3 is CASSLGRQGNSPLHF. The CDR3 region has the DNA TGTGCCAGCAGCTTGGGGCGACAGGGAAATTCACCCCTCCACTTT. The V and J genes are TRBV5-5 and TRBJ1-6; 7 positions match TRBD1. The CDR3 sequence is 15 residues long. Germline V CDR1 and CDR2: SGHKS, YYEKEE (reference sequence). V shed 0 bases and J 7 bases; nucleotides not matched to a gene: 4.

The CDR3 loop is CAISETDRQETQYF. The DNA for the CDR3 is TGTGCCATCAGTGAGACCGACAGACAAGAGACCCAGTACTTC. This chain uses TRBV10-3 with TRBJ2-5, with a tentative D call TRBD1 (5 bases). The CDR3 has 14 amino acids. The V gene's germline CDR1 is ENHRY and CDR2 SYGVKD. V was shortened by 2 bases and J by 2 bases, with 9 bases between the two germline ends.

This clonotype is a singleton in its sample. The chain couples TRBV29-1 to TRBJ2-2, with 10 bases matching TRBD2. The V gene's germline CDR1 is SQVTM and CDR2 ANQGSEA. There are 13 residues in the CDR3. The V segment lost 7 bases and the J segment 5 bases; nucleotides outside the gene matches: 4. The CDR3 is CSGEAGGTGELFF. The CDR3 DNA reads TGCAGCGGGGAAGCGGGGGGGACCGGGGAGCTGTTTTTT.

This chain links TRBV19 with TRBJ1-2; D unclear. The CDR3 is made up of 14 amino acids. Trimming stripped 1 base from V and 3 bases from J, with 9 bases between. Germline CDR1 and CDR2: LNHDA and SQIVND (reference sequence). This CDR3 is CASSIVPRDYGYTF. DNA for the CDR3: TGTGCCAGTAGTATAGTTCCGAGGGACTATGGCTACACCTTC.

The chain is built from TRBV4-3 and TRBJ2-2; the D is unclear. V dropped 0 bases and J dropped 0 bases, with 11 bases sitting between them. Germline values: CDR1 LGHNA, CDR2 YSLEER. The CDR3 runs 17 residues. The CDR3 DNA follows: TGCGCCAGCAGCCAAGATACGACGGAAGCGAACACCGGGGAGCTGTTTTTT. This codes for CASSQDTTEANTGELFF.

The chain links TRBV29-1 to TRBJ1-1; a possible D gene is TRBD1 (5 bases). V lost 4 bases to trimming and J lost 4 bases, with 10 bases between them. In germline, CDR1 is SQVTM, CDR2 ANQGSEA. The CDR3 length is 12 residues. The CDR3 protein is CSVASQGTEAFF. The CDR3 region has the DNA TGCAGCGTTGCTTCGCAGGGCACTGAAGCTTTCTTT.

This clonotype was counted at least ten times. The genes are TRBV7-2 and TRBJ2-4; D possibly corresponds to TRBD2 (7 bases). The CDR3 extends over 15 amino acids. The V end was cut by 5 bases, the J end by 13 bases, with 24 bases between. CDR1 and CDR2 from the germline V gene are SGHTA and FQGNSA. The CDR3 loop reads CASSPAAGASNSQYF. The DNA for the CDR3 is TGTGCCAGCAGCCCAGCGGCGGGGGCGTCGAATTCCCAGTACTTC.

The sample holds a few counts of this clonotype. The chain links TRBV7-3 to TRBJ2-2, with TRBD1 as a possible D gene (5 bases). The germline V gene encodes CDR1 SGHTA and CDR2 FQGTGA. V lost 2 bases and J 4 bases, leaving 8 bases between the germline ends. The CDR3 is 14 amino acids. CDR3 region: CASSLGAFTGELFF. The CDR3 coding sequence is TGTGCCAGCAGCTTAGGGGCCTTCACCGGGGAGCTGTTTTTT.

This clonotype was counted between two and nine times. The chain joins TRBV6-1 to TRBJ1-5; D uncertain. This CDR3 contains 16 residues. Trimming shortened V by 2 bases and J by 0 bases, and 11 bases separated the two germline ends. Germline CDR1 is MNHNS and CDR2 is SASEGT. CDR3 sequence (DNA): TGTGCCAGCAGTGAATTTCTGGGATATAGCAATCAGCCCCAGCATTTT. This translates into CASSEFLGYSNQPQHF.

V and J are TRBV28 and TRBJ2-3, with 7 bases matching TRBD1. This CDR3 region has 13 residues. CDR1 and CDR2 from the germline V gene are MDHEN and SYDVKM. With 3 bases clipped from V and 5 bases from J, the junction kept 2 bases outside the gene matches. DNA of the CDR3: TGTGCCAGCAGTTTGACAGGGCAAGATACGCAGTATTTT. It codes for CASSLTGQDTQYF.

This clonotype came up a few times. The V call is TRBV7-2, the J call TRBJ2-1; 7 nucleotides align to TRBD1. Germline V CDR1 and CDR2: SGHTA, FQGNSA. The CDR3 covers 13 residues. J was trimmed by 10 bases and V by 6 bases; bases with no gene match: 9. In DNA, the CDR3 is TGTGCCAGCAGGCGTACAGGGGTACGGGAGCAGTTCTTC. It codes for CASRRTGVREQFF.

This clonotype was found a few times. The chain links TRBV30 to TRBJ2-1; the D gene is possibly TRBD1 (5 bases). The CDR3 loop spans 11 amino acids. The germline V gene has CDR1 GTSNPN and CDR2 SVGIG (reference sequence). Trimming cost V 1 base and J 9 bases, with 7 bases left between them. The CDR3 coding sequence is TGTGCCTGGAGTGGGCAGGGTGAGCAGTTCTTC. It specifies CAWSGQGEQFF.

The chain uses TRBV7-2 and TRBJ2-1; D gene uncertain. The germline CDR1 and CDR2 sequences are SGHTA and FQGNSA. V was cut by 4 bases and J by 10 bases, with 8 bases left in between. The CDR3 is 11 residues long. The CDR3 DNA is TGTGCCAGCAGCTCGGCGGAGGAGCAGTTCTTC. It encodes CASSSAEEQFF.

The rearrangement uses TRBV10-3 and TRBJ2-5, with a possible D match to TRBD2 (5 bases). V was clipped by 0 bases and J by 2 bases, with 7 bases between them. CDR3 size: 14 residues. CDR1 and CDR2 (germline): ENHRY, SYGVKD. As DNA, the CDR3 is TGTGCCATCAGTGAGTCGAGGGCACAAGAGACCCAGTACTTC. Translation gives CAISESRAQETQYF.

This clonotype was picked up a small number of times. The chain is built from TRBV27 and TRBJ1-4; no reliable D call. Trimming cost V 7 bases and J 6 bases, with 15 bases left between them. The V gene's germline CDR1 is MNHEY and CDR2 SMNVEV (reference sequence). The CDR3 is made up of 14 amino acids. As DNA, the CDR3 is TGTGCCAGCACCCGGCTCGAGGCTGATGAAAAACTGTTTTTT. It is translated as CASTRLEADEKLFF.

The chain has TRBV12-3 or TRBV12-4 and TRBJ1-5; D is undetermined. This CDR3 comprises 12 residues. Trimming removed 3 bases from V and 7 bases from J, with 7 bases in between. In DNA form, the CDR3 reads TGTGCCAGCAGTTTGGTCCGGCAGCCCCAGCATTTT. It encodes CASSLVRQPQHF.

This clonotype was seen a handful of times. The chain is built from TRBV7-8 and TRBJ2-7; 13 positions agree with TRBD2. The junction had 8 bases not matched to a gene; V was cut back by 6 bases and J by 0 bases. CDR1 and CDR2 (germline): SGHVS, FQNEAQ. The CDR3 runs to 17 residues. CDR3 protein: CASRGMTSGGPSYEQYF. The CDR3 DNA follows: TGTGCCAGCAGGGGGATGACTAGCGGGGGGCCCTCCTACGAGCAGTACTTC. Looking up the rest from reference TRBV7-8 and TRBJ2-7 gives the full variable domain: GAGVSQSPRYKVAKRGQDVALRCDPISGHVSLFWYQQALGQGPEFLTYFQNEAQLDKSGLPSDRFFAERPEGSVSTLKIQRTQQEDSAVYLCASRGMTSGGPSYEQYFGPGTRLTVT.